This T cell receptor (beta chain) was captured in a study of prognosis after radiotherapy for stage I lung cancer. For the study at large: Enrolled patients comprised roughly 13 with newly diagnosed primary stage I lung tumors and several with oligometastatic NSCLC after surgical resection of the primary tumor. The patient group included nobody who received concurrent therapy with stereotactic body radiotherapy. Findings of the study overall: Tumor specificity of the expanded TCR clones was not determined. Reportedly, metastasis status was linked to differences in TRBV and TRBJ usage frequencies.

Notes on this clonotype: Its antigen is still unknown.

TCR beta CDR3 amplification from genomic DNA was performed by two-round multiplex PCR. Gene-specific primers for each TRBV and TRBJ gene drove first-round PCR. TCRdb redid the calling of the multiplex PCR reads with MiXCR, one entry per CDR3 protein. The sample contains 20,000 to 30,000 distinct CDR3 sequences, roughly 40% of which appear only once. This CDR3 has 13 residues. Germline assignment: CDR1 SGHDT and CDR2 YYEEEE. V dropped 2 bases and J dropped 6 bases, with 11 bases sitting between them. Specimen: PBMCs, collected before or after stereotactic body radiation therapy (not recorded which). J is TRBJ2-5 and V is TRBV5-6, with D possibly matching TRBD2 (6 bases). The receptor's source is a donor of 50 years or more with non-small cell lung cancer. CDR3 region: CASSFFGGQTQYF. DNA of the CDR3: TGTGCCAGCAGCTTTTTCGGGGGACAGACCCAGTACTTC.